This T cell receptor beta chain comes out of a study of identifying expanded T cells in peripheral blood (dated by TCRdb to the late 2010s). Looking at the study overall: Technical replicates were generated by sequencing separate aliquots of the same genomic DNA pool, with four replicates compared pairwise.

The immunoSEQ Assay, which relies on bias-controlled multiplex PCR amplification of genomic DNA, was used to profile TCRbeta CDR3 regions. The study's own analysis went as follows. To quantify the absolute abundance of each unique TCRbeta CDR3 region, the sequences were collapsed and filtered. Differential abundance was tested with two models: a binomial (Fisher-equivalent) model and a beta-binomial model that adds time-dependent variance fitted from healthy donors. Any clone with fewer than 5 combined templates was excluded, and a clone was called differentially abundant if its Benjamini-Hochberg FDR was below 0.01. The form v = (b*log(k)+a)^2 was used to model beta-binomial variance as a function of total template count across the two samples. The table was pulled from immuneACCESS by TCRdb, which kept in-frame rearrangements only. Such tables lose some clones; where checked, under half of the loss comes from unresolved V genes, and the rest has no known cause. D and trimming were read from the DNA, whereas the V and J calls and clone size are those reported in that table. The sample contains 70,000 to 100,000 clones, 70% to 90% of them found a single time. In total, the top ten clones hold roughly 20% of the sample.

Trimming costs V 11 bases and J 2 bases, and their ends lie 13 bases apart. The CDR3 covers 13 residues, taking in both the cysteine and the phenylalanine. The entry retains the CDR3 DNA only, 39 bases that are in frame from base 1. The germline V gene (reference sequence) yields MNHNY for CDR1 and SVGAGI for CDR2. During the collection period, no infections or other immune events were recorded for the healthy donors. To calibrate time-dependent variance in a beta-binomial model of T-cell clone differential abundance, blood repertoires from healthy donors were used as a training cohort. There were about ten healthy donors in the training cohort, of whom 3 were female and 7 were male. Donor ages ranged from 29 to 64 years, with an average of roughly 47 years. Whole blood was collected from each healthy donor at three time points spaced about two weeks apart and obtained from a commercial supplier. For immunosequencing, genomic DNA was extracted from whole blood that had not been sorted.

There are a few counts of this clone. Its cognate antigen has yet to be identified. Qualities for individual bases were not recorded, and no much larger clone is one base off. General findings and caveats noted by the study authors: Across all healthy-donor time intervals, the beta-binomial model significantly cut both the number of clones called differentially abundant and the false-positive rate. The binomial model flagged 0.9 to 1.5 differentially abundant clones between technical replicates, compared with 15 to 17 over approximately 2 weeks and 19 over around four weeks. For all healthy donors, the variance in clone template counts between roughly 2-week samples rose significantly as total template count increased. The authors expected that over much longer intervals, such as months to years, biological variance in healthy repertoires might increase even further.

Recombination joined TRBV6-6 with TRBJ1-3; the D gene is unclear. The TCR comes from a person aged 18-70 years in good health. Material for sequencing was blood. The CDR3 protein is CAGREGAGNTIYF. The nucleotide sequence is given as TGTGCCGGAAGGGAGGGTGCTGGAAACACCATATATTTT.